The 11 T cell receptor beta chains presented below share a single source sample, sequenced in a study of blood T cell repertoires in COVID-19. Here immunoSEQ multiplex PCR was the method, and the copy in TCRdb shows in-frame clones only, minus some. The sample records roughly 200,000 clones, approximately 94% being singletons. Sequenced input: peripheral blood. The receptors come from a man aged 25 to 40 with COVID-19, enrolled during active disease.

The V gene is TRBV19, the J gene TRBJ1-1; the D is unclear. V was clipped by 5 bases and J by 4 bases, with 17 bases between them. Germline lookup yields CDR1 LNHDA and CDR2 SQIVND (reference sequence). The CDR3 has 15 residues. The CDR3 DNA follows: TGTGCCAGTAGTGTTACGGTGTTTAGAAGCACTGAAGCTTTCTTT. Its protein is CASSVTVFRSTEAFF.

J is TRBJ2-7 and V is TRBV2, with 9 bases identical to TRBD1. The CDR3 length is 14 residues. After removal of 7 bases from V and 6 bases from J, the junction contained 10 bases not matched to a gene. The germline V gene has CDR1 SNHLY and CDR2 FYNNEI. CDR3: CASTVGTGFVEQYF. CDR3 coding DNA: TGTGCCAGCACGGTGGGGACAGGGTTTGTCGAGCAGTACTTC.

J is TRBJ1-6 and V is TRBV5-1; TRBD1 matches at 10 bases. This CDR3 has 16 residues. The germline CDR1 and CDR2 sequences are SGHRS and YFSETQ. V gave up 1 base and J gave up 4 bases; unmatched junction bases: 2. CDR3 bases: TGCGCCAGCAGCTTGTCGGGACAGGGGTATAATTCACCCCTCCACTTT. This translates into CASSLSGQGYNSPLHF.

The genes are TRBV5-1 and TRBJ2-5; 9 bases align to TRBD2. Trimming at V came to 4 bases and at J to 2 bases, leaving 9 bases not matched to a gene. Germline CDR1 SGHRS, CDR2 YFSETQ. CDR3 length: 16 amino acids. CDR3 sequence: CASSHGTSLQQETQYF. The CDR3 DNA follows: TGCGCCAGCAGCCACGGGACTAGCCTCCAACAAGAGACCCAGTACTTC.

This clone was observed once. CDR3: CASSVGGATNEKLFF. The CDR3 DNA sequence: TGTGCCAGCAGCGTAGGGGGAGCAACTAATGAAAAACTGTTTTTT. The gene calls are TRBV9 and TRBJ1-4; D is undetermined. V was pared by 0 bases and J by 0 bases, with 6 bases between. Germline CDR1 is SGDLS and CDR2 is YYNGEE. This CDR3 contains 15 residues. Together with reference TRBV9 and TRBJ1-4, the CDR3 gives the full variable domain: DSGVTQTPKHLITATGQRVTLRCSPRSGDLSVYWYQQSLDQGLQFLIQYYNGEERAKGNILERFSAQQFPDLHSELNLSSLELGDSALYFCASSVGGATNEKLFFGSGTQLSVL.

The chain is built from TRBV27 and TRBJ2-7; D is undetermined. Germline CDR1 MNHEY, CDR2 SMNVEV (reference sequence). V was trimmed by 6 bases and J by 8 bases, leaving 20 bases between them. The CDR3 runs to 14 residues. The CDR3: CASRISGGRRKQYF. In DNA, the CDR3 is TGTGCCAGCAGGATCTCTGGCGGAAGGAGAAAGCAGTACTTC.

The V and J genes are TRBV25-1 and TRBJ1-3, with unresolved D. In germline, CDR1 is MGHDK, CDR2 SYGVNS. The length of the CDR3 is 14 residues. With 10 bases removed from V and 2 bases from J, the gap between germline ends came to 15 bases. The chain's CDR3 is CATSPLGTGNTIYF. CDR3 bases: TGTGCCACAAGTCCTTTGGGCACTGGAAACACCATATATTTT. The full variable domain, completed using reference TRBV25-1 and TRBJ1-3, is EADIYQTPRYLVIGTGKKITLECSQTMGHDKMYWYQQDPGMELHLIHYSYGVNSTEKGDLSSESTVSRIRTEHFPLTLESARPSHTSQYLCATSPLGTGNTIYFGEGSWLTVV.

The count of this clone is one. The chain is built from TRBV29-1 and TRBJ1-2; TRBD1 aligns across 9 bases. With 6 bases clipped from V and 8 bases from J, the junction kept 7 bases outside the gene matches. The CDR3 contains 12 residues. CDR1 and CDR2 (germline): SQVTM, ANQGSEA. The CDR3 protein is CSVLDRGSGYTF. CDR3 DNA: TGCAGCGTCCTGGACAGGGGAAGCGGCTACACCTTC.

The chain has TRBV30 and TRBJ1-2, with D possibly TRBD1 on 6 matching bases. Trimming took off 3 bases at V and 5 bases at J, with 16 bases between the two ends. The germline CDR1 and CDR2 sequences are GTSNPN and SVGIG (reference sequence). This CDR3 has 14 amino acids. The CDR3 nucleotides read TGTGCCTGGAGCACTCCGGGACATCAATATGGCTACACCTTC. It codes for CAWSTPGHQYGYTF.

This rearrangement joins TRBV6-5 to TRBJ1-4; 10 bases line up with TRBD1. The CDR3 has 14 residues. After removal of 5 bases from V and 8 bases from J, the junction contained 5 bases not matched to a gene. Germline values: CDR1 MNHEY, CDR2 SVGAGI. The CDR3 nucleotides read TGTGCCAGCAGTACTGGGACAGGGGAAGAAAAACTGTTTTTT. As protein: CASSTGTGEEKLFF.

The rearrangement joins TRBV11-2 to TRBJ1-6; TRBD1 agrees at 8 bases. The CDR3 loop spans 14 amino acids. The ends lost 7 bases at V and 7 bases at J; junction bases unmatched: 6. CDR1 and CDR2 from the germline V gene are SGHAT and FQNNGV. This CDR3 reads CASNLGQDNSPLHF. In nucleotides, the CDR3 is TGTGCCAGCAACCTGGGACAGGACAATTCACCCCTCCACTTT.